This T cell receptor beta chain was sequenced during a study of spatial heterogeneity in lung cancer. Turning to the study itself: Consistent detection of more beta-chain than alpha-chain sequences was observed. Mean representation of each unique TCR and UMI combination in the raw reads exceeded ten occurrences.

Only one count was recorded for this clonotype. What it binds is not known. Regarding time point: sample taken at primary tumor resection. Frozen PBMC, nontumor lung or tumor provided whole RNA, which was sequenced unsorted. Untreated early-stage non-small cell lung cancer patients, over 55 in total, were the donors. Study conclusions and caveats: Blood carried ubiquitous expanded tumor TCRs more at resection than follow-up.

TCRdb passed the 5' RACE reads through MiXCR, listing each CDR3 protein once. The table has 75,000 to 85,000 distinct CDR3 sequences, approximately 20% seen once. Between the trimmed V and J ends, which lost 4 bases and 2 bases, there was a span of 16 bases. Looked up from germline, CDR1 is DFQATT and CDR2 is SNEGSKA (reference sequence). CDR3 length equals 15 residues. This specimen was PBMCs, taken at surgery. This TCR was sampled from a male donor with early-stage non-small cell lung cancer. The rearrangement joins TRBV20-1 to TRBJ2-3; D ambiguous. The DNA for the CDR3 is TGCAGTGCTAAGAAGCCCAGCCAGAACACAGATACGCAGTATTTT. Translated: CSAKKPSQNTDTQYF.